These 25 T cell receptor beta chains came from one sample sequenced in a study of regulatory T cells in long-lasting Graves disease. Time point reported: newly diagnosed GD, antithyroid drugs for less than 3 months. PBMC RNA was the source of the TCR library. Researchers made TCR beta libraries by using iRepertoire HTBI primers and running Arm-PCR on CDR3 regions. TCRdb passed the multiplex PCR reads through MiXCR, listing each CDR3 protein once. Of 250,000 to 300,000 distinct CDR3 sequences listed, 18% are singletons. These same data were also listed under a study on T cells in Graves' hyperthyroidism and ophthalmopathy.

The sample in question was peripheral blood mononuclear cells (PBMCs), obtained at new diagnosis, from a patient treated with antithyroid drugs. These TCRs come from a woman aged 25-40 years with Graves disease.

This chain connects TRBV20-1 to TRBJ2-2; D may be TRBD2 (7 bases). The CDR3 sequence is 15 residues long. Trimming shortened V by 5 bases and J by 4 bases, and 17 bases separated the two germline ends. Germline CDR1 and CDR2: DFQATT and SNEGSKA (reference sequence). DNA for the CDR3: TGCAGTGCTCGCGAATGGCGGGGGCCCACCGGGGAGCTGTTTTTT. It codes for CSAREWRGPTGELFF.

The chain joins TRBV14 to TRBJ2-7, with TRBD2 matching 9 bases. J lost 4 bases, V lost 0 bases, and 7 bases had no gene match. Per germline, CDR1 SGHDN and CDR2 FVKESK. The CDR3 has 16 residues. The CDR3 reads CASSQDSRRGGYEQYF. The CDR3 coding sequence is TGTGCCAGCAGCCAAGACTCAAGGCGGGGGGGATACGAGCAGTACTTC.

This clonotype was found many times. The V and J genes are TRBV7-8 and TRBJ2-5, with 14 positions matching TRBD2. Looked up from germline, CDR1 is SGHVS and CDR2 is FQNEAQ. CDR3 length: 16 amino acids. V dropped 4 bases and J dropped 7; count of bases not matched to a gene: 8. For the CDR3, the DNA is TGTGCCAGCAGCTCCCGGGGACTAGCGGGGGTGGTGACCCAGTACTTC. Translated, it gives CASSSRGLAGVVTQYF.

The table lists this clonotype with many counts. The chain combines TRBV4-2 with TRBJ2-3; no reliable D call. From germline, CDR1 is LGHNA and CDR2 YNFKEQ. The CDR3 totals 15 residues. The ends were cut back, 2 bases at V and 1 base at J, with 10 bases in the middle. CDR3 DNA: TGTGCCAGCAGCCAAAAAGGGTACGGCACAGATACGCAGTATTTT. Translated, it gives CASSQKGYGTDTQYF.

This clonotype was seen more than once but under ten times. The chain has TRBV29-1 and TRBJ1-1; 10 nucleotides line up with TRBD1. This CDR3 is 11 amino acids long. The germline CDR1 and CDR2 sequences are SQVTM and ANQGSEA. With V trimmed by 8 bases and J by 11 bases, 8 bases remained unmatched. This chain's CDR3 is CSLRGTGVAFF. The CDR3 DNA sequence: TGCAGCTTGAGGGGGACAGGGGTCGCTTTCTTT.

This clonotype has ten or more counts. This chain links TRBV2 with TRBJ2-7; the D gene is possibly TRBD1 (6 bases). CDR1 is SNHLY and CDR2 is FYNNEI in the germline V gene. Trimming removed 7 bases from V and 4 bases from J, with 14 bases in between. This CDR3 spans 13 amino acids. The CDR3 sequence: CASNLDRNYEQYF. CDR3 in DNA: TGTGCCAGCAACTTGGACAGAAATTACGAGCAGTACTTC.

Note on this clonotype: Only one base separates this from a far larger clonotype, so it likely reflects a read error. The chain carries TRBV27 and TRBJ1-4; perhaps TRBD1 as D (5 bases). This CDR3 is 14 amino acids long. The V gene's germline CDR1 is MNHEY and CDR2 SMNVEV (reference sequence). Trimming stripped 2 bases from V and 7 bases from J, with 11 bases between. CDR3 protein: CASSLGTRAEKLFF. In nucleotides, the CDR3 is TGTGCCAGCAGTTTAGGGACGAGGGCTGAAAAACTGTTTTTT.

J is TRBJ1-1 and V is TRBV4-1; maybe TRBD1 (5 bases). The CDR3 runs 14 residues. The V end lost 2 bases, the J end lost 1 base, and 8 bases lay between the germline ends. In germline, CDR1 is MGHRA, CDR2 YSYEKL. CDR3 nucleotides: TGCGCCAGCAGCCAACGGGGGACGAACACTGAAGCTTTCTTT. It codes for CASSQRGTNTEAFF.

The chain has TRBV15 and TRBJ1-2; a weak D match, TRBD1 (6 bases). V shed 1 base and J shed 8 bases, with 11 bases lying between them. The CDR3 runs 13 residues. From germline, CDR1 is LNHNV and CDR2 YYDKDF (reference sequence). The CDR3 protein is CATSRAGGRGYTF. The CDR3 nucleotides are TGTGCCACCAGCAGAGCGGGGGGCCGGGGCTACACCTTC.

The chain recombines TRBV9 with TRBJ1-1; D possibly corresponds to TRBD1 (6 bases). CDR3 size: 17 residues. Germline assignment: CDR1 SGDLS and CDR2 YYNGEE. Between the trimmed V and J ends, which lost 4 bases and 2 bases, there was a span of 21 bases. The CDR3 DNA reads as TGTGCCAGCAGCTTAAGGGGGGATGGGATAGTAAACACTGAAGCTTTCTTT. The encoded protein is CASSLRGDGIVNTEAFF. Looking up the rest from reference TRBV9 and TRBJ1-1 gives the full variable domain: DSGVTQTPKHLITATGQRVTLRCSPRSGDLSVYWYQQSLDQGLQFLIQYYNGEERAKGNILERFSAQQFPDLHSELNLSSLELGDSALYFCASSLRGDGIVNTEAFFGQGTRLTVV.

The table lists this clonotype with many counts. The chain couples TRBV6-2 or TRBV6-3 to TRBJ1-1, with TRBD1 matching over 11 bases. The CDR3 runs 15 residues. V was clipped by 5 bases and J by 6 bases; unmatched bases: 8. Germline V gene sequence: CDR1 MNHEY, CDR2 SVGEGT. In nucleotides, the CDR3 is TGTGCCAGCAGTGAAGTATGGACAGGGGGCCCTGAAGCTTTCTTT. Translation gives CASSEVWTGGPEAFF.

This clonotype was detected many times. The CDR3 DNA reads TGTGCCAGCAGTACTAGAGGTTTCAGGGGGCTAGATACGCAGTATTTT. It codes for CASSTRGFRGLDTQYF. This chain connects TRBV6-2 or TRBV6-3 to TRBJ2-3, with TRBD1 matching 8 bases. Germline CDR1 is MNHEY and CDR2 is SVGEGT. This CDR3 contains 16 residues. J lost 5 bases, V lost 5 bases, and 12 bases had no gene match.

Many counts were recorded for this clonotype. V gene TRBV20-1 combines with J gene TRBJ1-1; D uncertain. Germline CDR1 DFQATT, CDR2 SNEGSKA (reference sequence). The V end was cut by 0 bases, the J end by 0 bases, with 14 bases between. The CDR3 runs to 16 residues. DNA for the CDR3: TGCAGTGCTAGAGATCTGGCCCTGCTGATGAACACTGAAGCTTTCTTT. This codes for CSARDLALLMNTEAFF.

This clonotype was counted at least ten times. The J gene is TRBJ1-5, the V gene TRBV6-1, with 9 bases aligning to TRBD1. The germline gives CDR1 MNHNS, CDR2 SASEGT. There are 14 residues in the CDR3. Trimming cost V 6 bases and J 9 bases; bases outside gene matches: 9. In DNA form, the CDR3 reads TGTGCCAGCAGCTCAGGGACAGGGAGGACGCCCCAGCATTTT. It translates to CASSSGTGRTPQHF.

This clonotype was seen ten or more times. V usage is TRBV9 and J usage is TRBJ1-1, with D uncertain. The V and J ends lost 0 bases and 2 bases respectively, with 8 bases between them. This CDR3 is 14 amino acids long. Germline CDR1 SGDLS, CDR2 YYNGEE. This CDR3 reads CASSVEVSNTEAFF. The CDR3 bases are TGTGCCAGCAGCGTAGAAGTCAGTAACACTGAAGCTTTCTTT.

In this sample, this clonotype turned up many times. The gene calls are TRBV19 and TRBJ2-1; D not resolved. V lost 6 bases and J 3 bases, leaving 12 bases between the germline ends. The CDR3 has 14 residues. Germline assignment: CDR1 LNHDA and CDR2 SQIVND (reference sequence). CDR3 in DNA: TGTGCCAGTAGAGACTGGCAAAACTACAATGAGCAGTTCTTC. Translating gives CASRDWQNYNEQFF. Based on the CDR3 plus reference TRBV19 and TRBJ2-1, the full variable domain is DGGITQSPKYLFRKEGQNVTLSCEQNLNHDAMYWYRQDPGQGLRLIYYSQIVNDFQKGDIAEGYSVSREKKESFPLTVTSAQKNPTAFYLCASRDWQNYNEQFFGPGTRLTVL.

For this clonotype: One base away lies a much larger clone, so this may be a sequencing read error. A read error is likely, as this CDR3 ends without the conserved phenylalanine or tryptophan. The chain has TRBV6-1 and TRBJ2-1; D is perhaps TRBD1 or TRBD2 (7 bases each). Trimming removed 7 bases from V and 9 bases from J, with 22 bases in between. The CDR3 is made up of 15 amino acids. The germline gives CDR1 MNHNS, CDR2 SASEGT. CDR3 amino acids: CASTSQGGNRGEQFS. Here the CDR3 DNA reads TGTGCCAGCACCTCCCAGGGGGGGAATCGGGGTGAGCAGTTCTCC.

This clonotype was seen ten or more times. The chain has TRBV20-1 and TRBJ2-2; 10 bases are a match to TRBD1. The CDR3 consists of 16 residues. V dropped 5 bases and J dropped 4; count of bases not matched to a gene: 10. Germline CDR1 reads DFQATT; CDR2 reads SNEGSKA (reference sequence). The chain's CDR3 is CSAGPPGTGATGELFF. CDR3 nucleotide sequence: TGCAGTGCTGGACCTCCCGGGACAGGGGCCACCGGGGAGCTGTTTTTT.

This clonotype has at least ten counts. This chain uses TRBV20-1 with TRBJ2-1, with TRBD2 matching 14 bases. The CDR3 sequence is 14 residues long. Germline-derived CDR1 and CDR2 are DFQATT and SNEGSKA (reference sequence). V was pared by 5 bases and J by 10 bases, with 7 bases of the junction left unmatched. The CDR3 DNA follows: TGCAGTGCTGGACTAGCGGGGGGTGCATCCGAGCAGTTCTTC. It encodes CSAGLAGGASEQFF.

This clonotype was seen repeatedly, ten times or more. The chain couples TRBV3-1 to TRBJ2-7; D is uncertain. V was clipped by 4 bases and J by 0 bases, with 19 bases between them. Germline V gene data show CDR1 as LGHDT and CDR2 as YNNKEL (reference sequence). This CDR3 contains 17 residues. The CDR3 bases are TGTGCCAGCAGCCTCTCCCAGTTGGGCGGAAGCTCCTACGAGCAGTACTTC. Translation gives CASSLSQLGGSSYEQYF.

This clonotype was counted ten times or more. The chain combines TRBV20-1 with TRBJ1-5, with TRBD1 identical over 11 bases. The CDR3 has 14 amino acids. Looked up from germline, CDR1 is DFQATT and CDR2 is SNEGSKA (reference sequence). Germline trimming cut 6 bases from V and 5 bases from J; bases unmatched to any gene: 6. The CDR3 coding sequence is TGCAGTGCCTCGGACAGGGGGCTCGATCAGCCCCAGCATTTT. Protein product: CSASDRGLDQPQHF.

This clonotype was detected many times. The chain employs TRBV5-1 and TRBJ1-1; tentative D call: TRBD1 (5 bases). This CDR3 comprises 13 residues. Per germline, CDR1 SGHRS and CDR2 YFSETQ. Trimming stripped 0 bases from V and 7 bases from J, with 10 bases between. In DNA, the CDR3 is TGCGCCAGCAGCTTGGGGACACAAAGTGAAGCTTTCTTT. This codes for CASSLGTQSEAFF.

This clonotype was picked up many times. The CDR3 spells CASSFFGTGENEKLFF. The CDR3 DNA follows: TGTGCCAGCAGTTTCTTTGGGACAGGGGAAAATGAAAAACTGTTTTTT. This chain joins TRBV28 and TRBJ1-4, with TRBD1 matching 10 bases. This CDR3 is built from 16 residues. Per the germline V gene, CDR1 is MDHEN and CDR2 is SYDVKM. With 3 bases clipped from V and 5 bases from J, the junction kept 6 bases outside the gene matches.

There are many counts of this clonotype. The rearrangement uses TRBV20-1 and TRBJ2-3, with TRBD2 matching over 10 bases. The junction had 5 bases not matched to a gene; V was cut back by 1 base and J by 1 base. The CDR3 contains 16 residues. The germline gives CDR1 DFQATT, CDR2 SNEGSKA (reference sequence). This CDR3 is CSARVYLAGGTDTQYF. The CDR3 DNA sequence: TGCAGTGCTAGAGTTTACCTAGCGGGGGGCACAGATACGCAGTATTTT.

This clonotype was found a few times. The rearrangement links TRBV20-1 to TRBJ2-2; D perhaps matches TRBD1 (5 bases). The V gene lost 7 bases and the J gene lost 4 bases, with 16 bases spanning the gap. Germline V gene lookup returns CDR1 DFQATT and CDR2 SNEGSKA (reference sequence). The CDR3 is 14 residues long. The CDR3 region is CSVPTGYVTGELFF. CDR3 nucleotide sequence: TGCAGTGTTCCTACAGGCTACGTCACCGGGGAGCTGTTTTTT.